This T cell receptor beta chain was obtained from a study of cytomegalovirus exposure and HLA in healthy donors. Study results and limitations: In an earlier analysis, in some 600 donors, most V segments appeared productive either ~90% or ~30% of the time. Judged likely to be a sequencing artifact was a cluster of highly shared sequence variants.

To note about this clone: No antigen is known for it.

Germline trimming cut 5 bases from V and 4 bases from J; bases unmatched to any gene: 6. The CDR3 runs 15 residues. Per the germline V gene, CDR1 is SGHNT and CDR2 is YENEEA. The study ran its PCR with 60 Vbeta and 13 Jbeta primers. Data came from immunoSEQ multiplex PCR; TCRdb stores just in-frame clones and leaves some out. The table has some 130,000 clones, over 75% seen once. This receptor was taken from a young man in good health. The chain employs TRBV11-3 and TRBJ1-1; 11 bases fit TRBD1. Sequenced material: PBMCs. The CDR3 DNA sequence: TGTGCCAGCAGCACCACCGGGACAGGGGGCACTGAAGCTTTCTTT. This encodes CASSTTGTGGTEAFF.